Below are 9 T cell receptor beta chains sequenced from a single sample in a study of vaccination effects on CD4 cells after COVID-19. For these receptors, no antigen is known. ViraFEST assay sequencing came after antigen-specific CD4+ T cells were expanded with viral peptide pools. A 10-day culture period preceded the isolation of CD4+ T cells. Profiling relied on immunoSEQ multiplex PCR, and the TCRdb table lists in-frame clones only, not all of them. The table has fewer than 65,000 clones, around 81% seen once. Sequencing used CD4+ T cells from PBMCs cultured with HCoV-229E spike peptides, obtained before COVID-19 vaccination. The receptors originated from a human donor who received a COVID-19 vaccine.

V and J are TRBV25-1 and TRBJ1-1, with D maybe TRBD1 (6 bases). Germline lookup yields CDR1 MGHDK and CDR2 SYGVNS. Trimming removed 2 bases at V and 2 bases at J, with 9 bases between. The CDR3 has 14 residues. Written as DNA, the CDR3 is TGTGCCAGCAGTGAACCAGGGGCAAACACTGAAGCTTTCTTT. Residues: CASSEPGANTEAFF.

This clone was found once. The chain employs TRBV7-2 and TRBJ2-2, with 8 bases matching TRBD2. This CDR3 is built from 16 residues. Germline V lookup: CDR1 SGHTA, CDR2 FQGNSA. J lost 7 bases, V lost 5 bases, and 12 bases had no gene match. The CDR3 is CASSPFAGGAGGELFF. CDR3 nucleotide sequence: TGTGCCAGCAGCCCCTTTGCCGGGGGGGCTGGCGGGGAGCTGTTTTTT. The entire variable domain, with the rest obtained from reference TRBV7-2 and TRBJ2-2, is as follows: GAGVSQSPSNKVTEKGKDVELRCDPISGHTALYWYRQSLGQGLEFLIYFQGNSAPDKSGLPSDRFSAERTGGSVSTLTIQRTQQEDSAVYLCASSPFAGGAGGELFFGEGSRLTVL.

This chain connects TRBV7-8 to TRBJ1-6, with D perhaps matching TRBD1 (5 bases). CDR1 is SGHVS, CDR2 FQNEAQ, per germline. The CDR3 runs 15 residues. Trimming took off 5 bases at V and 8 bases at J, with 16 bases between the two ends. The DNA for the CDR3 is TGTGCCAGCAGCCCCGGCAGGGAAGGGGATTCACCCCTCCACTTT. Translated, it gives CASSPGREGDSPLHF.

The V gene is TRBV18, the J gene TRBJ1-4, with D maybe TRBD1 (6 bases). Trimming stripped 7 bases from V and 0 bases from J, with 12 bases between. The CDR3 totals 15 residues. CDR1 KGHSH and CDR2 LQKENI come from the germline V gene. The CDR3 reads CASFARQATNEKLFF. The CDR3 DNA reads TGTGCCAGCTTCGCGCGACAGGCAACTAATGAAAAACTGTTTTTT.

This rearrangement joins TRBV5-6 to TRBJ2-5, with 9 bases aligning to TRBD1. Germline V gene sequence: CDR1 SGHDT, CDR2 YYEEEE. The CDR3 extends over 15 amino acids. V gave up 4 bases and J gave up 4 bases; unmatched junction bases: 8. Here the CDR3 reads CASSNLQGAGETQYF. CDR3 bases: TGTGCCAGCAGCAATCTACAGGGGGCGGGAGAGACCCAGTACTTC.

The V call is TRBV12-3 or TRBV12-4, the J call TRBJ1-1, with D unclear. CDR3 length: 12 amino acids. The V end was cut by 3 bases, the J end by 0 bases, with 2 bases between. DNA for the CDR3: TGTGCCAGCAGTTTTATGAACACTGAAGCTTTCTTT. The encoded protein is CASSFMNTEAFF.

The chain is built from TRBV19 and TRBJ1-4, with D unresolved. V was trimmed by 9 bases and J by 8 bases, leaving 13 bases between them. The CDR3 runs 12 residues. Germline V gene sequence: CDR1 LNHDA, CDR2 SQIVND (reference sequence). The CDR3 here is CASSRAAEKLFF. In DNA form, the CDR3 reads TGTGCCAGCTCCCGGGCGGCGGAAAAACTGTTTTTT.

The V and J genes are TRBV9 and TRBJ2-2; TRBD1 matches at 12 bases. Germline CDR1 reads SGDLS; CDR2 reads YYNGEE. This CDR3 region has 16 residues. V lost 2 bases and J lost 6; bases outside the gene matches: 5. The CDR3 bases are TGTGCCAGCAGCGTGGACGGGACAGGGGGCCCCGGGGAGCTGTTTTTT. Its translation: CASSVDGTGGPGELFF.

The CDR3 sequence is CASSQAVVETQYF. CDR3 sequence (DNA): TGCGCCAGCAGCCAAGCTGTTGTAGAGACCCAGTACTTC. The chain has TRBV4-1 and TRBJ2-5; D gene uncertain. The V gene lost 1 base and the J gene lost 4 bases, with 7 bases spanning the gap. There are 13 residues in the CDR3. Per germline, CDR1 MGHRA and CDR2 YSYEKL.